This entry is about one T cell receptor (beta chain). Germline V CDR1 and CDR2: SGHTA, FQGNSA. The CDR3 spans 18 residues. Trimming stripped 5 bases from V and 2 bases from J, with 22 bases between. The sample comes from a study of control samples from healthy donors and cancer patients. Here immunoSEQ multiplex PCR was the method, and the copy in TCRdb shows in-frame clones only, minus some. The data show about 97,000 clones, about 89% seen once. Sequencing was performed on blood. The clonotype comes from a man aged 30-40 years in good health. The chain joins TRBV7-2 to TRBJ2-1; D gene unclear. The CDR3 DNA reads TGTGCCAGCAGCCCTAGGACCCCTTTCTCATTTGCCTACAATGAGCAGTTCTTC. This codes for CASSPRTPFSFAYNEQFF.